These 15 T cell receptor beta chains came from one sample sequenced in a study of shared clonotypes between healthy human individuals. Clones were sequenced by immunoSEQ multiplex PCR, and TCRdb holds only the in-frame ones, with some missing. The repertoire includes some 1 million clones, about 76% of them detected once, and 1.2% to 1.5% sits in the top ten. Sequenced material: memory CD4+ T cells sorted from blood. Subset indicated: CD45RA-negative fraction. Source of these receptors: a young man in good health.

This rearrangement joins TRBV6-1 to TRBJ2-5; 9 bases are shared with TRBD1. Trimming took 4 bases from V and 4 from J; bases not matched to a gene: 13. CDR1 MNHNS and CDR2 SASEGT come from the germline V gene. CDR3 length: 17 residues. Here the CDR3 reads CASSAAAGTGKGETQYF. Here the CDR3 DNA reads TGTGCCAGCAGTGCCGCCGCCGGGACAGGGAAAGGAGAGACCCAGTACTTC.

The sample holds one count of this clone. The rearrangement links TRBV30 to TRBJ1-3; D gene uncertain. CDR1 GTSNPN and CDR2 SVGIG come from the germline V gene (reference sequence). This CDR3 comprises 13 residues. Trimming took off 2 bases at V and 0 bases at J, with 5 bases between the two ends. The CDR3 coding sequence is TGTGCCTGGAGTCGCTACTCTGGAAACACCATATATTTT. Translation: CAWSRYSGNTIYF.

This clone was picked up many times. The chain is built from TRBV4-1 and TRBJ2-5; D is uncertain. Deletions cut 0 bases from V and 5 bases from J, with 7 bases between. The CDR3 extends over 13 amino acids. Germline-derived CDR1 and CDR2 are MGHRA and YSYEKL. The CDR3 bases are TGCGCCAGCAGCCAAGAACAGAGGGAGACCCAGTACTTC. Its translation: CASSQEQRETQYF.

This clone has more than one count but fewer than ten. The rearrangement links TRBV19 to TRBJ1-5; no clear D gene. Germline CDR1 and CDR2: LNHDA and SQIVND (reference sequence). Trimming shortened V by 10 bases and J by 3 bases, and 22 bases separated the two germline ends. The CDR3 has 16 amino acids. The CDR3 region is CATARTAKSVNQPQHF. In DNA, the CDR3 is TGTGCCACCGCTCGGACGGCTAAGAGTGTCAATCAGCCCCAGCATTTT.

The chain has TRBV30 and TRBJ2-7, with a weak D call TRBD2 (5 bases). V was trimmed by 2 bases and J by 2 bases, leaving 13 bases between them. CDR3 length: 14 residues. CDR1 is GTSNPN, CDR2 SVGIG, per germline (reference sequence). CDR3: CAWSLPGSAYEQYF. The CDR3 coding sequence is TGTGCCTGGAGTCTACCGGGGTCGGCCTACGAGCAGTACTTC.

The V gene is TRBV28, the J gene TRBJ1-1; 11 bases agree with TRBD1. This CDR3 is built from 12 residues. V dropped 7 bases and J dropped 12; count of bases not matched to a gene: 7. CDR1 and CDR2 from the germline V gene are MDHEN and SYDVKM. The CDR3 protein is CASNLGQGGTFF. CDR3 coding DNA: TGTGCCAGCAACCTGGGACAGGGGGGGACTTTCTTT.

CDR3 protein: CASKRRGAFF. The CDR3 DNA sequence: TGTGCCAGCAAAAGACGCGGAGCTTTCTTT. The rearrangement uses TRBV28 and TRBJ1-1, with no clear D. CDR1 is MDHEN, CDR2 SYDVKM, per germline. Deletions cut 7 bases from V and 10 bases from J, with 10 bases between. CDR3 length: 10 residues.

The chain recombines TRBV28 with TRBJ1-6, with D perhaps matching TRBD1 (5 bases). This CDR3 is 15 amino acids long. Germline-derived CDR1 and CDR2 are MDHEN and SYDVKM. V was trimmed by 5 bases and J by 9 bases, leaving 17 bases between them. The CDR3 reads CASSPHGGSRSPLHF. CDR3 nucleotide sequence: TGTGCCAGCAGTCCCCACGGGGGGAGCCGTTCACCCCTCCACTTT.

V usage is TRBV18 and J usage is TRBJ2-7, with unresolved D. Per the germline V gene, CDR1 is KGHSH and CDR2 is LQKENI. The V end was cut by 2 bases, the J end by 3 bases, with 5 bases between. This CDR3 has 12 amino acids. This chain's CDR3 is CASSPEIYEQYF. CDR3 nucleotide sequence: TGTGCCAGCTCACCAGAAATCTACGAGCAGTACTTC. Combining the CDR3 with reference TRBV18 and TRBJ2-7 gives the whole variable domain NAGVMQNPRHLVRRRGQEARLRCSPMKGHSHVYWYRQLPEEGLKFMVYLQKENIIDESGMPKERFSAEFPKEGPSILRIQQVVRGDSAAYFCASSPEIYEQYFGPGTRLTVT.

V usage is TRBV9 and J usage is TRBJ1-6; D not resolved. The germline gives CDR1 SGDLS, CDR2 YYNGEE. The length of the CDR3 is 15 residues. Trimming removed 0 bases at V and 10 bases at J, with 14 bases between. This chain's CDR3 is CASSVAAGIGSPLHF. The CDR3, as DNA: TGTGCCAGCAGCGTAGCAGCGGGAATAGGCTCACCCCTCCACTTT.

This clone was detected only a few times. The V gene is TRBV7-2, the J gene TRBJ2-7, with D uncertain. Germline CDR1 SGHTA, CDR2 FQGNSA. The CDR3 loop spans 12 amino acids. The V and J ends lost 2 bases and 2 bases respectively, with 4 bases between them. CDR3: CASSLNPYEQYF. The DNA for the CDR3 is TGTGCCAGCAGCTTAAACCCCTACGAGCAGTACTTC.

Remarks on this clone: A far larger clone is only one base removed, so a read error is likely. Other nucleotide sequences in the sample specify the same CDR3. The rearrangement uses TRBV6-1 and TRBJ2-7; no definite D call. This CDR3 contains 11 residues. CDR1 and CDR2 from the germline V gene are MNHNS and SASEGT. Trimming left V 5 bases short and J 3 bases short, with 5 bases between. CDR3 residues: CASSWGYEQYF. CDR3 DNA sequence: TGTGCCAGCAGTTGGGGCTACGAGCAGTACTTC.

The rearrangement joins TRBV18 to TRBJ2-7; 8 bases are a match to TRBD1. The CDR3 is made up of 13 amino acids. The V segment lost 6 bases and the J segment 3 bases; nucleotides outside the gene matches: 4. Per the germline V gene, CDR1 is KGHSH and CDR2 is LQKENI. This chain's CDR3 is CASSRTGNYEQYF. Here the CDR3 DNA reads TGTGCCAGCTCGAGGACAGGGAACTACGAGCAGTACTTC.

The V and J genes are TRBV4-1 and TRBJ2-3; D gene ambiguous. The V end lost 1 base, the J end lost 10 bases, and 6 bases lay between the germline ends. CDR1 is MGHRA and CDR2 is YSYEKL in the germline V gene. This CDR3 contains 11 residues. CDR3 sequence: CASSQGFSQYF. The DNA of the CDR3 is TGCGCCAGCAGCCAAGGTTTCTCGCAGTATTTT.

The chain combines TRBV28 with TRBJ2-7; D call uncertain. The CDR3 loop spans 13 amino acids. V was trimmed by 11 bases and J by 0 bases, leaving 14 bases between them. The germline CDR1 and CDR2 sequences are MDHEN and SYDVKM. DNA of the CDR3: TGTGCCGGCTCGGACGTCAGCTCCTACGAGCAGTACTTC. This gives the protein CAGSDVSSYEQYF.